A single sample gave rise to the 31 T cell receptor beta chains below, sequenced in a study of blood T cells in healthy people across ages. For the second PCR, which ran for about 7 to 11 cycles, a sample-barcoded 5' primer and a J-beta primer mix were used. TCRdb recomputed calls from the 5' RACE reads with MiXCR, one row per CDR3 protein. The repertoire has about 670,000 distinct CDR3 sequences, about 43% of them found once; the top ten carry approximately 31%. The sample consisted of blood. The receptors derive from an elderly man in good health.

In this sample, this clonotype turned up many times. The rearrangement uses TRBV12-3 or TRBV12-4 and TRBJ2-2, with 7 bases aligning to TRBD1. The length of the CDR3 is 15 residues. Trimming at V came to 6 bases and at J to 2 bases, leaving 6 bases not matched to a gene. The chain's CDR3 is CASRIQGSNTGELFF. CDR3 nucleotides: TGTGCCAGCAGGATACAGGGGTCAAACACCGGGGAGCTGTTTTTT.

As concerns this clonotype: This may arise from a read error, as a much more abundant clone is one base away. The chain combines TRBV27 with TRBJ2-3; TRBD1 agrees at 9 bases. The CDR3 sequence is 16 residues long. CDR1 MNHEY and CDR2 SMNVEV come from the germline V gene (reference sequence). CDR3 sequence (DNA): TGTGCCAACAGTTTGGCCGGGACAGGGAGTTCAGATACGCAGTATTTT. Protein sequence: CANSLAGTGSSDTQYF.

This clonotype was seen a handful of times. The chain joins TRBV27 to TRBJ1-1, with D possibly being TRBD1 (6 bases). The germline V gene encodes CDR1 MNHEY and CDR2 SMNVEV (reference sequence). The CDR3 loop spans 14 amino acids. The V and J ends lost 4 bases and 9 bases respectively, with 18 bases between them. The CDR3 coding sequence is TGTGCCAGCAGTTCGGCAGGGGCCCGAAGACAAGCTTTCTTT. Translating it yields CASSSAGARRQAFF.

On this clonotype: With a much larger clone just one base away, this may be a read error. The CDR3 DNA sequence: TGTGCCAGCTCTTGGGACAGGCCGGACTCTGGGGCCAACGTCCTGACTTTC. Translation gives CASSWDRPDSGANVLTF. The chain uses TRBV18 and TRBJ2-6, with 8 bases lining up with TRBD1. This CDR3 region has 17 residues. The germline CDR1 and CDR2 sequences are KGHSH and LQKENI. Trimming took 6 bases from V and 0 from J; bases not matched to a gene: 7.

A note on this clonotype: This clone may be a read error of a much larger clone one base away. The rearrangement joins TRBV7-2 to TRBJ1-2; 7 bases match TRBD1. The CDR3 length is 15 residues. V trimming: 5 bases; J trimming: 5 bases; junction bases outside the gene matches: 11. CDR1 and CDR2 (germline): SGHTA, FQGNSA. CDR3 bases: TGTGCCAGCAGCCCTGCTGGGACAGAGAGGTATGGCTACACCTTC. It is translated as CASSPAGTERYGYTF.

J is TRBJ2-7 and V is TRBV18; tentatively, D is TRBD1 (5 bases). The germline V gene encodes CDR1 KGHSH and CDR2 LQKENI. This CDR3 comprises 12 residues. Trimming took 3 bases from V and 7 from J, leaving 10 bases between them. CDR3 bases: TGTGCCAGCTCACCGATCCAGGGAGAGCAGTACTTC. This codes for CASSPIQGEQYF.

This clonotype turned up a few times. V usage is TRBV20-1 and J usage is TRBJ2-7, with D possibly matching TRBD2 (6 bases). The CDR3 extends over 13 amino acids. Germline-derived CDR1 and CDR2 are DFQATT and SNEGSKA (reference sequence). The V end was cut by 5 bases, the J end by 5 bases, with 16 bases between. For the CDR3, the DNA is TGCAGTGCTTTCGGAGGAGGGCAACACGAGCAGTACTTC. It codes for CSAFGGGQHEQYF.

The J gene is TRBJ1-2, the V gene TRBV4-1, with D possibly TRBD1 on 5 matching bases. Trimming took off 0 bases at V and 4 bases at J, with 21 bases between the two ends. This CDR3 contains 18 residues. Germline values: CDR1 MGHRA, CDR2 YSYEKL. This chain's CDR3 is CASSQEYTGRAQSYGYTF. The CDR3, as DNA: TGCGCCAGCAGCCAAGAATACACAGGCAGGGCTCAGAGCTATGGCTACACCTTC.

In the case of this clonotype: Possible read error: a much larger clone is one base away. The genes are TRBV5-1 and TRBJ2-3; 15 bases are shared with TRBD2. The V segment lost 3 bases and the J segment 7 bases; nucleotides outside the gene matches: 6. Germline CDR1 SGHRS, CDR2 YFSETQ. This CDR3 comprises 16 residues. The CDR3 sequence: CASSWGLAGGAHTQYF. In DNA, the CDR3 is TGCGCCAGCAGCTGGGGACTAGCGGGAGGAGCCCATACGCAGTATTTT. The variable domain in full, with the rest retrieved from reference TRBV5-1 and TRBJ2-3, is KAGVTQTPRYLIKTRGQQVTLSCSPISGHRSVSWYQQTPGQGLQFLFEYFSETQRNKGNFPGRFSGRQFSNSRSEMNVSTLELGDSALYLCASSWGLAGGAHTQYFGPGTRLTVL.

The chain links TRBV11-3 to TRBJ2-1; perhaps TRBD2 as D (6 bases). The ends were cut back, 5 bases at V and 3 bases at J, with 17 bases in the middle. The CDR3 extends over 16 amino acids. Germline V gene data show CDR1 as SGHNT and CDR2 as YENEEA. The CDR3: CASSRQSGVDYNEQFF. The CDR3 DNA follows: TGTGCCAGCAGCCGCCAGTCGGGGGTTGACTACAATGAGCAGTTCTTC.

The chain uses TRBV6-2 or TRBV6-3 and TRBJ2-1; the match to TRBD1 covers 7 bases. The DNA end favors TRBJ2-7, so the J call may be wrong. The CDR3 consists of 15 residues. Germline values: CDR1 MNHEY, CDR2 SVGEGT. The CDR3 loop is CASLKTGSSYNEQYF. CDR3 DNA sequence: TGTGCCAGCCTCAAGACAGGGAGCTCCTACAATGAGCAGTACTTC.

In this sample, this clonotype turned up a few times. The rearrangement links TRBV6-5 to TRBJ2-1; weak D call: TRBD1 (6 bases). Germline assignment: CDR1 MNHEY and CDR2 SVGAGI. This CDR3 comprises 13 residues. V was clipped by 0 bases and J by 8 bases, with 8 bases between them. CDR3 loop: CASSYSRGHEQFF. For the CDR3, the DNA is TGTGCCAGCAGTTACTCCAGGGGCCATGAGCAGTTCTTC.

V is TRBV20-1 and J is TRBJ2-5, with 8 bases identical to TRBD2. J was trimmed by 1 base and V by 2 bases; bases with no gene match: 3. The CDR3 is made up of 14 amino acids. CDR1 DFQATT and CDR2 SNEGSKA come from the germline V gene (reference sequence). The CDR3 bases are TGCAGTGCTAGAAGCGGGGGCCCCCAAGAGACCCAGTACTTC. Translating it yields CSARSGGPQETQYF.

This chain uses TRBV7-3 with TRBJ1-2; the match to TRBD1 covers 8 bases. The trim removed 5 bases at V and 7 bases at J, leaving 15 bases unmatched. Germline values: CDR1 SGHTA, CDR2 FQGTGA. This CDR3 is built from 16 residues. CDR3 nucleotides: TGTGCCAGCAGCCCCAGTAATCAGGGGGCGCGGTGTGGCTACACCTTC. Its translation is CASSPSNQGARCGYTF.

The CDR3 bases are TGTGCCAGCAGTTACCGTATTAACGACAGGGTTGATGCAACTAATGAAAAACTGTTTTTT. Translating it yields CASSYRINDRVDATNEKLFF. The chain combines TRBV6-2 or TRBV6-3 with TRBJ1-4, with 7 bases matching TRBD1. The CDR3 extends over 20 amino acids. After removal of 2 bases from V and 0 bases from J, the junction contained 15 bases not matched to a gene. Germline assignment: CDR1 MNHEY and CDR2 SVGEGT.

The rearrangement joins TRBV12-3 or TRBV12-4 to TRBJ2-1; 14 nucleotides align to TRBD2. The CDR3 is made up of 16 amino acids. The junction had 2 bases not matched to a gene; V was cut back by 1 base and J by 6 bases. The CDR3 nucleotides read TGTGCCAGCAGTTTAGGCGGGACTAGCGGGAGCAATGAGCAGTTCTTC. It is translated as CASSLGGTSGSNEQFF.

V usage is TRBV25-1 and J usage is TRBJ2-5, with 9 bases matching TRBD1. The V gene end was trimmed by 5 bases and the J gene end by 2 bases; junction bases not matched to a gene: 12. CDR1 is MGHDK and CDR2 is SYGVNS in the germline V gene. The CDR3 contains 17 residues. CDR3 amino acids: CASSILSGTGPQETQYF. For the CDR3, the DNA is TGTGCCAGCAGTATACTCTCCGGGACAGGGCCACAAGAGACCCAGTACTTC.

J is TRBJ2-1 and V is TRBV9; D is perhaps TRBD2 (5 bases). Germline lookup yields CDR1 SGDLS and CDR2 YYNGEE. Trimming left V 0 bases short and J 1 base short, with 5 bases between. This CDR3 is 14 amino acids long. CDR3 loop: CASSVGESYNEQFF. In nucleotides, the CDR3 is TGTGCCAGCAGCGTAGGGGAGTCCTACAATGAGCAGTTCTTC.

The rearrangement uses TRBV11-2 and TRBJ2-2; TRBD2 matches at 12 bases. The CDR3 contains 15 residues. Per the germline V gene, CDR1 is SGHAT and CDR2 is FQNNGV. Trimming cost V 6 bases and J 9 bases; bases outside gene matches: 8. CDR3 nucleotides: TGTGCCAGCAGTTCCGGGACTAGCGGGTCGCGGGAGCTGTTTTTT. This encodes CASSSGTSGSRELFF.

This clonotype was recorded only once. The chain has TRBV4-3 and TRBJ1-5; D remains ambiguous. Trimming removed 0 bases from V and 2 bases from J, with 11 bases in between. The CDR3 sequence is 16 residues long. Germline CDR1 LGHNA, CDR2 YSLEER. The CDR3 DNA follows: TGCGCCAGCAGCCAAGAGGTGGTACCGGGCAATCAGCCCCAGCATTTT. This encodes CASSQEVVPGNQPQHF.

V and J are TRBV7-6 and TRBJ2-1; the D gene is possibly TRBD2 (5 bases). The germline V gene has CDR1 SGHVS and CDR2 FNYEAQ. V dropped 5 bases and J dropped 5 bases, with 19 bases sitting between them. The CDR3 length is 16 residues. The CDR3 is CASSGSGGRGHNEQFF. The CDR3 DNA is TGTGCCAGCAGCGGGAGTGGCGGTCGAGGGCACAATGAGCAGTTCTTC.

The sample holds many counts of this clonotype. The J gene is TRBJ2-7, the V gene TRBV29-1, with TRBD2 matching over 13 bases. The J segment lost 0 bases and the V segment lost 6 bases, leaving 2 bases of the junction unmatched. CDR1 and CDR2 (germline): SQVTM, ANQGSEA. This CDR3 has 14 residues. The CDR3 nucleotides are TGCAGCGTCGGGACTAGCGGGGCCTCCTACGAGCAGTACTTC. This codes for CSVGTSGASYEQYF.

In its sample, this clonotype was seen a few times. V and J are TRBV2 and TRBJ1-6, with D hard to call. Per the germline V gene, CDR1 is SNHLY and CDR2 is FYNNEI. This CDR3 is built from 14 residues. V lost 4 bases and J 10 bases, leaving 14 bases between the germline ends. The DNA of the CDR3 is TGTGCCAGCAGTGGAGGCTTCACCGGCTCACCCCTCCACTTT. This encodes CASSGGFTGSPLHF.

This clonotype was found a few times. The J gene is TRBJ2-1, the V gene TRBV6-2 or TRBV6-3; 8 nucleotides match TRBD1. The V and J ends lost 4 bases and 3 bases, in that order; junction bases with no gene match: 5. The germline V gene encodes CDR1 MNHEY and CDR2 SVGEGT. The CDR3 is 15 amino acids. The CDR3 DNA is TGTGCCAGCAGTTCCCGACAGGGGATCTACAATGAGCAGTTCTTC. Protein sequence: CASSSRQGIYNEQFF.

There are a few counts of this clonotype. The chain uses TRBV6-2 or TRBV6-3 and TRBJ2-5, with 7 bases aligning to TRBD2. Germline CDR1 MNHEY, CDR2 SVGEGT. Trimming removed 6 bases from V and 6 bases from J; junction bases left unmatched: 4. The CDR3 is made up of 12 amino acids. CDR3 nucleotides: TGTGCCAGCAGCTCCGGGAGGAAGACCCAGTACTTC. This encodes CASSSGRKTQYF.

This clonotype was observed a few times. The chain combines TRBV6-2 or TRBV6-3 with TRBJ1-5; 7 bases are a match to TRBD1. The CDR3 runs to 14 residues. With 9 bases clipped from V and 3 bases from J, the junction kept 8 bases outside the gene matches. CDR1 and CDR2 from the germline V gene are MNHEY and SVGEGT. The CDR3 sequence: CASQGDRVNQPQHF. Here the CDR3 DNA reads TGTGCCAGTCAGGGGGATAGGGTCAATCAGCCCCAGCATTTT.

V is TRBV2 and J is TRBJ2-3, with a possible D match to TRBD2 (6 bases). The germline V gene has CDR1 SNHLY and CDR2 FYNNEI. The CDR3 is made up of 15 amino acids. V lost 4 bases and J 4 bases, leaving 15 bases between the germline ends. CDR3 region: CASSVLLGGADTQYF. CDR3 bases: TGTGCCAGCAGTGTTTTATTGGGAGGCGCAGATACGCAGTATTTT.

Points on this clonotype: Since a much larger clone is just one base distant, this may be a read error. The chain carries TRBV4-3 and TRBJ2-7, with a weak D call TRBD1 (5 bases). The CDR3 runs 15 residues. CDR1 and CDR2 from the germline V gene are LGHNA and YSLEER. CDR3 DNA: TGCGCCAGCAGCGAAGAGACAGAGAGGCTCACTGAGCAGTACTTC. Translated: CASSEETERLTEQYF.

This clonotype was detected only a few times. V and J are TRBV20-1 and TRBJ2-5; 10 bases align to TRBD2. Germline CDR1 DFQATT, CDR2 SNEGSKA (reference sequence). This CDR3 has 16 amino acids. With V trimmed by 2 bases and J by 5 bases, 11 bases remained unmatched. This CDR3 is CSARNSGRAKSETQYF. CDR3 in DNA: TGCAGTGCTAGAAACAGCGGGAGGGCGAAATCGGAGACCCAGTACTTC.

The chain uses TRBV29-1 and TRBJ2-7; D is possibly TRBD2 (6 bases). Looked up from germline, CDR1 is SQVTM and CDR2 is ANQGSEA. V lost 4 bases to trimming and J lost 1 base, with 8 bases between them. CDR3 length: 12 amino acids. Written as DNA, the CDR3 is TGCAGCGTTGCTCGGGAGTCCTACGAGCAGTACTTC. Protein: CSVARESYEQYF.

This chain connects TRBV11-1 to TRBJ1-2; D gene unclear. There are 18 residues in the CDR3. The V end was cut by 2 bases, the J end by 5 bases, with 24 bases between. CDR1 is SGHAT and CDR2 is FQDESV in the germline V gene (reference sequence). The CDR3 spells CASSLRDGVQSARYGYTF. The CDR3 DNA follows: TGTGCCAGCAGCTTAAGAGACGGTGTCCAGTCCGCAAGATATGGCTACACCTTC.